The 8 T cell receptor beta chains below all came from one sample that was sequenced in a study of T-cell reconstitution after alpha-beta-depleted transplantation in children. The library targeted TCRbeta and was prepared with unique molecular identifiers. TCRdb reprocessed the PCR reads with MiXCR, giving one entry per CDR3 protein. The sample contains 500,000 or so distinct CDR3 sequences, roughly 10% of which appear only once. Sequences were derived from PBMCs, mostly from graft donor cells, sampled 180 days after TCRalphabeta/CD19-depleted stem cell transplant. Every receptor here comes from a female patient between 2 and 15 years old who had a stem cell transplant for aplastic anemia, so the T cells may come from the graft donor.

This clonotype was seen ten or more times. V gene TRBV27 combines with J gene TRBJ2-1; 7 bases align to TRBD2. J lost 8 bases, V lost 5 bases, and 3 bases had no gene match. The CDR3 spans 12 residues. Germline loops: CDR1 MNHEY, CDR2 SMNVEV (reference sequence). The CDR3 sequence is CASSREGHEQFF. The CDR3 DNA reads as TGTGCCAGCAGTAGGGAGGGGCATGAGCAGTTCTTC.

This chain's CDR3 is CASSEWLGGGETQYF. CDR3 DNA sequence: TGTGCCAGCAGTGAATGGTTAGGGGGCGGGGAGACCCAGTACTTC. J is TRBJ2-5 and V is TRBV25-1; 7 nucleotides match TRBD1. With V trimmed by 1 base and J by 5 bases, 7 bases remained unmatched. This CDR3 region has 15 residues. Germline-derived CDR1 and CDR2 are MGHDK and SYGVNS. The full variable domain, completed using reference TRBV25-1 and TRBJ2-5, is EADIYQTPRYLVIGTGKKITLECSQTMGHDKMYWYQQDPGMELHLIHYSYGVNSTEKGDLSSESTVSRIRTEHFPLTLESARPSHTSQYLCASSEWLGGGETQYFGPGTRLLVL.

J is TRBJ1-4 and V is TRBV28; D gene unclear. Trimming pared 6 bases from V and 6 bases from J, leaving 23 bases between. CDR1 and CDR2 from the germline V gene are MDHEN and SYDVKM. This CDR3 region has 17 residues. In DNA form, the CDR3 reads TGTGCCAGCAGGATCCGGTGGCAGCTTCTTTTCGATGAAAAACTGTTTTTT. This sequence encodes CASRIRWQLLFDEKLFF.

This clonotype was counted at least ten times. This chain uses TRBV28 with TRBJ1-3, with TRBD1 identical over 7 bases. This CDR3 region has 14 residues. J lost 0 bases, V lost 4 bases, and 0 bases had no gene match. Germline V gene data show CDR1 as MDHEN and CDR2 as SYDVKM. The CDR3 here is CASSSGGSGNTIYF. In DNA form, the CDR3 reads TGTGCCAGCAGTTCAGGGGGCTCTGGAAACACCATATATTTT.

The genes are TRBV5-5 and TRBJ2-3; D not certain. The germline V gene has CDR1 SGHKS and CDR2 YYEKEE (reference sequence). This CDR3 comprises 14 residues. V shed 0 bases and J shed 1 base, with 6 bases lying between them. The CDR3 DNA is TGTGCCAGCAGCTTGGATTTCGGCACAGATACGCAGTATTTT. Its translation: CASSLDFGTDTQYF.

The sample holds a few counts of this clonotype. The chain uses TRBV15 and TRBJ2-1; tentative D call: TRBD1 (6 bases). The CDR3 sequence is 17 residues long. With 4 bases removed from V and 0 bases from J, the gap between germline ends came to 16 bases. In germline, CDR1 is LNHNV, CDR2 YYDKDF (reference sequence). The CDR3 is CATSKRLGRGSYNEQFF. CDR3 DNA sequence: TGTGCCACCAGCAAAAGATTAGGCAGGGGCTCCTACAATGAGCAGTTCTTC.

A few counts support this clonotype. The genes are TRBV6-2 or TRBV6-3 and TRBJ2-1; D is undetermined. Trimming pared 7 bases from V and 4 bases from J, leaving 8 bases between. Per the germline V gene, CDR1 is MNHEY and CDR2 is SVGEGT. This CDR3 contains 12 residues. The CDR3 spells CASKSEYNEQFF. The CDR3 region has the DNA TGTGCCAGCAAATCGGAATACAATGAGCAGTTCTTC.

Ten or more counts support this clonotype. CDR3 region: CATSDDGTAGANVLTF. The CDR3 nucleotides are TGTGCCACCAGTGATGACGGGACAGCTGGGGCCAACGTCCTGACTTTC. The chain recombines TRBV24-1 with TRBJ2-6; 7 bases align to TRBD1. CDR3 length equals 16 residues. With 3 bases clipped from V and 2 bases from J, the junction kept 3 bases outside the gene matches. CDR1 and CDR2 (germline): KGHDR, SFDVKD.